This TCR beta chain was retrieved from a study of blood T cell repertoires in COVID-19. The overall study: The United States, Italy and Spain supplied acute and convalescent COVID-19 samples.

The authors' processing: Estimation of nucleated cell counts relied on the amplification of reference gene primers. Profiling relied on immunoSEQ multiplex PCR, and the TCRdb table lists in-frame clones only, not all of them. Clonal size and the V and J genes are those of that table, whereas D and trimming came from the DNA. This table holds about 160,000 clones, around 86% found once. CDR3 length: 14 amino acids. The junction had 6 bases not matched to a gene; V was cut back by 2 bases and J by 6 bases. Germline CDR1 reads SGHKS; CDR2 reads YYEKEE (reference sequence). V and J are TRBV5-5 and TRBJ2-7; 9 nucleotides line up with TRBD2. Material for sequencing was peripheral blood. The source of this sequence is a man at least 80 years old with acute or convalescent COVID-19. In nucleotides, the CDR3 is TGTGCCAGCAGCTTTGGGACTAGCCTGTCCGAGCAGTACTTC. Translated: CASSFGTSLSEQYF.